These T cell receptor beta chains were read from a single sample in a study of OX40 agonist ivuxolimab in advanced cancers. Profiling relied on immunoSEQ multiplex PCR, and the TCRdb table lists in-frame clones only, not all of them. This sample has some 74,000 clones, with about 83% found just once. The specimen comprised CD4+ or CD8+ T cells sorted from blood, sampled in a trial of the OX40 agonist ivuxolimab. These receptors all come from an adult with an advanced solid tumor such as melanoma, head and neck, liver or kidney cancer. The CDR3 runs from the conserved cysteine through the conserved F or W. The D gene is left open where the match is weak. The size field is filled for only some rows; it gives once, few, many or a size class.

TRBJ1-5,14,TRBV2,.,.,CASSFRARGQPQHF,.
TRBJ2-7,14,TRBV6-6,.,.,CASSGTSSRDEQYF,TGTGCCAGCAGCGGAACTAGCTCGAGGGACGAGCAGTACTTC
TRBJ2-2,15,TRBV21-1,.,.,CASRDLIANTGELFF,TGTGCCAGCCGGGACTTAATCGCGAACACCGGGGAGCTGTTTTTT
TRBJ2-7,14,TRBV9,.,.,CASSVDGSSYEQYF,TGTGCCAGCAGCGTAGATGGCAGCTCCTACGAGCAGTACTTC
TRBJ2-1,10,TRBV29-1,.,.,CSALANEQFF,TGCAGCGCCTTGGCGAATGAGCAGTTCTTC
TRBJ2-1,16,TRBV5-1,.,.,CASKSGGTTLNNEQFF,TGCGCCAGCAAATCCGGCGGGACAACCCTGAACAATGAGCAGTTCTTC
TRBJ1-1,13,TRBV18,.,.,CASSPAQNTEAFF,TGTGCCAGCTCACCCGCTCAGAACACTGAAGCTTTCTTT
TRBJ2-6,18,TRBV5-4,.,once,CASSTRRAVISGANVLTF,TGTGCCAGCAGCACCAGGCGTGCCGTAATCTCTGGGGCCAACGTCCTGACTTTC
TRBJ2-5,13,TRBV19,TRBD2,once,CASSIGGRETQYF,TGTGCCAGTAGTATAGGCGGGAGAGAGACCCAGTACTTC
TRBJ2-1,12,TRBV6-1,.,.,CASRGGPTYPIF,TGTGCCAGCAGGGGGGGACCAACCTACCCGATCTTC
TRBJ1-1,16,TRBV27,TRBD1,.,CASRDTGTGTSEDAFF,TGTGCCAGCAGGGACACCGGGACAGGGACTTCTGAGGACGCTTTCTTT
TRBJ1-6,13,TRBV30,.,.,CAWSVRENSPLHF,TGTGCCTGGAGTGTACGGGAGAATTCACCCCTCCACTTT
TRBJ1-5,14,TRBV2,.,.,CASSETDINQPQHF,TGTGCCAGCAGTGAAACAGATATCAATCAGCCCCAGCATTTT
TRBJ2-1,14,TRBV10-3,TRBD1,.,CAISRQGVYNEQFF,TGTGCCATCAGTAGACAGGGGGTTTACAATGAGCAGTTCTTC
TRBJ2-2,18,TRBV18,TRBD1,.,CASSPRLPGQGSTGELFF,TGTGCCAGCTCACCCAGACTACCGGGACAGGGGAGCACCGGGGAGCTGTTTTTT
TRBJ1-6,14,TRBV30,TRBD1,.,CAWNEGYRGSPLHF,TGTGCCTGGAATGAAGGCTACAGGGGATCACCCCTCCACTTT
TRBJ1-1,14,TRBV5-1,.,.,CASSLERQNTEAFF,TGTGCCAGCAGCCTAGAGCGGCAGAACACTGAAGCTTTCTTT
TRBJ1-4,15,TRBV4-1,.,.,CASSQPDRNNEKLFF,TGCGCCAGCAGCCAACCTGACAGAAATAATGAAAAACTGTTTTTT
TRBJ2-6,16,TRBV7-2,.,.,CASSLAWGAGANVLTF,TGTGCCAGCAGCTTAGCGTGGGGGGCTGGGGCCAACGTCCTGACTTTC
TRBJ1-2,15,TRBV10-2,TRBD1,few,CASSSWTGAIYGYTF,TGCGCCAGCAGCTCCTGGACAGGGGCGATCTATGGCTACACCTTC
TRBJ2-7,16,TRBV19,TRBD1,.,CASRRSSGTGAPEQYF,TGTGCCAGTCGTAGGAGCTCGGGGACAGGGGCTCCCGAGCAGTACTTC
TRBJ1-4,15,TRBV6-6,TRBD1,.,CASSYLGQGYAKLFF,TGTGCCAGCAGTTACTTAGGACAGGGCTACGCAAAACTGTTTTTT
TRBJ1-2,15,TRBV5-5,TRBD1,.,CASSPDRESRYGYTF,TGTGCCAGCAGCCCTGACAGGGAATCGCGCTATGGCTACACCTTC
TRBJ1-5,19,TRBV5-6,TRBD1,once,CASSLAGQGWSYSNQPQHF,TGTGCCAGCAGCTTGGCCGGACAGGGATGGTCTTACAGCAATCAGCCCCAGCATTTT
TRBJ2-1,19,TRBV27,.,.,CASSSQNNPTGAAWNEQFF,TGTGCCAGCAGTTCCCAAAACAACCCGACCGGTGCGGCCTGGAATGAGCAGTTCTTC
TRBJ1-5,15,TRBV28,TRBD1,.,CASSSKQGSDQPQHF,TGTGCCAGCAGTTCGAAACAGGGGTCTGATCAGCCCCAGCATTTT
TRBJ2-7,13,TRBV30,.,.,CAWSGGYNYEQYF,TGTGCCTGGAGTGGAGGGTATAACTACGAGCAGTACTTC